This TCR beta chain was documented in a study of cytomegalovirus exposure and HLA in healthy donors. The CDR3 totals 15 residues. V lost 3 bases, J lost 4 bases, and 13 bases lay in between. CDR1 is MDHEN, CDR2 SYDVKM, per germline. Use of 60 Vbeta and 13 Jbeta primers characterized the PCR. The repertoire was sequenced with immunoSEQ multiplex PCR; TCRdb's copy has only in-frame clones and lacks some. The sample has 100,000 to 150,000 clones; roughly 78% are singletons. The sequenced material came from PBMCs. The sequence derives from a man between 25 and 39 years old in good health and CMV-seronegative. The V call is TRBV28, the J call TRBJ2-4, with D maybe TRBD2 (6 bases). The CDR3 loop reads CASSFGGATKNIQYF. The CDR3 nucleotides are TGTGCCAGCAGTTTCGGGGGTGCAACTAAAAACATTCAGTACTTC.